The subject of this entry is one T cell receptor beta chain. Its antigen is unidentified. This entry comes from a study of T cell responses to AZD1222 COVID-19 vaccine. Study-wide results and caveats: Increased Spike-specific TCR breadth and depth were observed after two AZD1222 doses.

Assay used: immunoSEQ multiplex PCR; TCRdb lists only in-frame clones, some missing. The repertoire includes roughly 150,000 clones, around 93% of them detected once, and about 2.5% sits in the top ten. Looked up from germline, CDR1 is SGHTS and CDR2 is YDEGEE. J lost 1 base, V lost 4 bases, and 6 bases had no gene match. CDR3 length: 15 amino acids. This chain links TRBV5-8 with TRBJ1-1, with 8 bases fitting TRBD1. The sequence came from an adult in good health. This sample comprised peripheral blood, obtained on day 0 of AZD1222 vaccination. For the CDR3, the DNA is TGTGCCAGCAGCCCATTACAGGGGGAGAACACTGAAGCTTTCTTT. Translating it yields CASSPLQGENTEAFF. The whole variable domain, remainder taken from reference TRBV5-8 and TRBJ1-1, is EAGVTQSPTHLIKTRGQQATLRCSPISGHTSVYWYQQALGLGLQFLLWYDEGEERNRGNFPPRFSGRQFPNYSSELNVNALELEDSALYLCASSPLQGENTEAFFGQGTRLTVV.